The entry below describes one TCR beta chain. Repertoires were generated with immunoSEQ multiplex PCR, while TCRdb's copy carries only in-frame clones and drops some. The repertoire holds over 45,000 clones, with around 86% as singletons. The data were obtained in a study of T cell clonotyping in hematopoietic cell transplantation. Trimming took 4 bases from V and 4 from J, leaving 13 bases between them. The CDR3 totals 14 residues. Per germline, CDR1 SNHLY and CDR2 FYNNEI. Time point defined: recipient sample about 28 days before transplant, after cytoreduction. This chain links TRBV2 with TRBJ1-2; no clear D. The clonotype originates from a man between 60 and 70 years old with biphenotypic leukemia. Some clones in this sample may be carry-over from other donors' samples. This sample comprised peripheral blood mononuclear cells, obtained before stem cell transplant. The DNA of the CDR3 is TGTGCCAGCAGTGCCTCTCAGGAAGGCTATGGCTACACCTTC. Protein sequence: CASSASQEGYGYTF.